The T cell receptor beta chain under discussion was sequenced for a study of CXCR3-negative and CXCR3-positive naive CD8 T cells. General study points: Naive CXCR3-positive cells had TRB CDR3s more hydrophobic than those of CXCR3-negative naive cells. Researchers reported similar TRBV-TRBJ usage in naive CXCR3-negative and CXCR3-positive cells, though memory differed.

In the case of this clonotype: What it binds is not known.

UMI-labeled 5' RACE TRB cDNA libraries were prepared from the cells. Using the 5' RACE reads, TCRdb records one entry per CDR3 protein without DNA. This sample lists about 50,000 distinct CDR3 sequences; its ten largest clones have roughly 0.59%. The sample comprised naive CXCR3+ CD8+ T cells from blood. Subset noted: CD45RO-CCR7+CD27+CD95- naive CD8+ T cells expressing CXCR3 (TNR3+). The clonotype was recovered from a human donor in good health. Some clones in this sample may be carry-over from other donors' samples.

The CDR3 loop reads CATSERSSDTDTQYF. The chain joins TRBV15 to TRBJ2-3. The CDR3 is made up of 15 amino acids. Germline V gives CDR1 LNHNV, CDR2 YYDKDF (reference sequence).